The entry below describes one TCR beta chain. Antigen: not known. The data belong to a study of T cell responses to AZD1222 COVID-19 vaccine. General study findings and limits: Clonal diversity was possibly underestimated; the donors were predominantly white British and more often female.

CDR1 and CDR2 from the germline V gene are SGDLS and YYNGEE. With 4 bases clipped from V and 0 bases from J, the junction kept 3 bases outside the gene matches. The CDR3 is made up of 15 amino acids. Sequencing was performed with immunoSEQ multiplex PCR; in TCRdb, only in-frame clones are kept and a portion is missing. This sample yields 120,000 or so clones, of which less than 95% are seen a single time; about 7% belongs to the top ten. This material consisted of peripheral blood, taken on day 0 of AZD1222 vaccination. The clonotype comes from an adult in good health. The chain combines TRBV9 with TRBJ1-2; 10 bases align to TRBD1. CDR3 bases: TGTGCCAGCAGCTTAGGGACAGGGGCTAACTATGGCTACACCTTC. Protein: CASSLGTGANYGYTF.